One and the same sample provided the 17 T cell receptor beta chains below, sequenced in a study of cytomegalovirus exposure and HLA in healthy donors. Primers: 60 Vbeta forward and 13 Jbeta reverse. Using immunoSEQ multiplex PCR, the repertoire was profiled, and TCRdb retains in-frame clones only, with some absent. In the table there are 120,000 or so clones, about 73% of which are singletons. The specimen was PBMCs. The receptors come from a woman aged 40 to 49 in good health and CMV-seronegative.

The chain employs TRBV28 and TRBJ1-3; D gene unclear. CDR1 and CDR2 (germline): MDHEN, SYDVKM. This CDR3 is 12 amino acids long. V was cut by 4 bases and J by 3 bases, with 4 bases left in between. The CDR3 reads CASSSGGNTIYF. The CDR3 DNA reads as TGTGCCAGCAGTTCAGGTGGAAACACCATATATTTT.

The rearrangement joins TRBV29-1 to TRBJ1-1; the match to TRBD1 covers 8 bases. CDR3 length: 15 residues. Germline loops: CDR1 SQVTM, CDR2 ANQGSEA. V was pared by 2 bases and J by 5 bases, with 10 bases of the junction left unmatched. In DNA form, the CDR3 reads TGCAGCGTTGAACCTCGGACAGGGACAGGAACTGAAGCTTTCTTT. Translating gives CSVEPRTGTGTEAFF.

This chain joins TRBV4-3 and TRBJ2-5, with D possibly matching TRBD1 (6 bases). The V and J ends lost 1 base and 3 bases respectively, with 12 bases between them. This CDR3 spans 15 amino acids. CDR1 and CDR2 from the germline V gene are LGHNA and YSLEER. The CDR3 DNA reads TGCGCCAGCAGCCAAGCGGACAGAATTGAAGAGACCCAGTACTTC. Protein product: CASSQADRIEETQYF.

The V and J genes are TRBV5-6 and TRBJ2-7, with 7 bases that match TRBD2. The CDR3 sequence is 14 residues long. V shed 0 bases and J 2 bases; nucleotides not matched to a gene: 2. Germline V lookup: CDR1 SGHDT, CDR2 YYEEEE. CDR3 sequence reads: CASSLGGGPYEQYF. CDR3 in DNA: TGTGCCAGCAGCTTGGGGGGAGGGCCCTACGAGCAGTACTTC.

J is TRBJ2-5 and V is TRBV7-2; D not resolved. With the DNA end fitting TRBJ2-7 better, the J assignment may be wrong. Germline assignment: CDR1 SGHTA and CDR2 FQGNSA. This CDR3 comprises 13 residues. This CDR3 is CASSYTDDYEQYF. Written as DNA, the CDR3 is TGTGCCAGCAGCTACACTGACGACTACGAGCAGTACTTC.

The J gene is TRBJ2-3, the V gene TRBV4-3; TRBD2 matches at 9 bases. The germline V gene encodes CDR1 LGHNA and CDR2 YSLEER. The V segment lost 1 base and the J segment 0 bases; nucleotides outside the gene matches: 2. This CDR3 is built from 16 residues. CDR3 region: CASSQGLAASTDTQYF. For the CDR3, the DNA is TGCGCCAGCAGCCAAGGACTAGCGGCCAGCACAGATACGCAGTATTTT.

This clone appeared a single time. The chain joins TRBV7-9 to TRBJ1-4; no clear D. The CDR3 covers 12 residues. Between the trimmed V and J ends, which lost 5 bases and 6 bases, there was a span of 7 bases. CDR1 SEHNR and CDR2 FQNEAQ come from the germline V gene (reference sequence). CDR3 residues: CASSPTDEKLFF. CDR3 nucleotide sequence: TGTGCCAGCAGCCCCACGGATGAAAAACTGTTTTTT. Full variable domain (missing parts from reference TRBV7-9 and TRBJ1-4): DTGVSQNPRHKITKRGQNVTFRCDPISEHNRLYWYRQTLGQGPEFLTYFQNEAQLEKSRLLSDRFSAERPKGSFSTLEIQRTEQGDSAMYLCASSPTDEKLFFGSGTQLSVL.

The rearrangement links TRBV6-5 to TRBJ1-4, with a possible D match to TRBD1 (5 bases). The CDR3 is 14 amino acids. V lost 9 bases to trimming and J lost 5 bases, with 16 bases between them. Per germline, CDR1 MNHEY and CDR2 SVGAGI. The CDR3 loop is CASSSTGRNEKLFF. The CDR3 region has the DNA TGTGCCAGTTCTTCTACAGGAAGAAATGAAAAACTGTTTTTT.

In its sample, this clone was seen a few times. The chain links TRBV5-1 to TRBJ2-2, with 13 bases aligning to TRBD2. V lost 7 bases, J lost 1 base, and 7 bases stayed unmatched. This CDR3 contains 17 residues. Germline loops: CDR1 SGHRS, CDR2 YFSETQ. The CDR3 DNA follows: TGCGCCAGCGGTGTACTAGCGGGAGGGTTGAACACCGGGGAGCTGTTTTTT. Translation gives CASGVLAGGLNTGELFF.

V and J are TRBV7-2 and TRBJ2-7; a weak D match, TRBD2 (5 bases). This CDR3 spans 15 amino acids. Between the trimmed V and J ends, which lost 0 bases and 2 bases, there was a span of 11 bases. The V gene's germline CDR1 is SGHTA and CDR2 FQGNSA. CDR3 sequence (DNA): TGTGCCAGCAGCTTAGCTGCGGGCAGGACCTACGAGCAGTACTTC. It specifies CASSLAAGRTYEQYF.

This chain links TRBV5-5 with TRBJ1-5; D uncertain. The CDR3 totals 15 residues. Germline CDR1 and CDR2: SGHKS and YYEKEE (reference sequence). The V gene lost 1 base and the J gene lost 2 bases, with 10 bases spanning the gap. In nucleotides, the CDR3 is TGTGCCAGCAGCTTGACCCTAGAGGGCAATCAGCCCCAGCATTTT. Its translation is CASSLTLEGNQPQHF.

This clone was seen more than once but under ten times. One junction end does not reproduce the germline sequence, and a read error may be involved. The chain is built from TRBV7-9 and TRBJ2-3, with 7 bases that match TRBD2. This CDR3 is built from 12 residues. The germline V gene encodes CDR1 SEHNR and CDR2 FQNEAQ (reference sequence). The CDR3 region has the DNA TGTTCCAGCAGTTCACTAGCGAGTACGCAGTATTTT. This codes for CSSSSLASTQYF.

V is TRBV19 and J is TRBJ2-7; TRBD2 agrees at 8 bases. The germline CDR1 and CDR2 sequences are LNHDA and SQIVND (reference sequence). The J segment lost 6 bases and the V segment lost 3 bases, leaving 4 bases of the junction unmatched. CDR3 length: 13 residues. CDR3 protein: CASSIWTSREQYF. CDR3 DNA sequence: TGTGCCAGTAGTATTTGGACTAGCCGCGAGCAGTACTTC. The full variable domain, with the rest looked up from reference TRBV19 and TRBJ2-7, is DGGITQSPKYLFRKEGQNVTLSCEQNLNHDAMYWYRQDPGQGLRLIYYSQIVNDFQKGDIAEGYSVSREKKESFPLTVTSAQKNPTAFYLCASSIWTSREQYFGPGTRLTVT.

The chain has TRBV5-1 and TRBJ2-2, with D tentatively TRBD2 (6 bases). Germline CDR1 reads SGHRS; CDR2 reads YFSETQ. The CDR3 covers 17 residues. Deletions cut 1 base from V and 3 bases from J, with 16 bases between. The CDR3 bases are TGCGCCAGCAGCTTGTGGAGGGCCCTACAAGACACCGGGGAGCTGTTTTTT. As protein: CASSLWRALQDTGELFF.

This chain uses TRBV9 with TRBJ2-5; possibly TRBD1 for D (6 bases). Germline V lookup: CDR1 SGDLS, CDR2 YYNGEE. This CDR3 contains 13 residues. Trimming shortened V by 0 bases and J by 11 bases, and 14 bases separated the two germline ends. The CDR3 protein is CASSVDGGGTQYF. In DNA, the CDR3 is TGTGCCAGCAGCGTAGACGGTGGTGGGACACAGTACTTC.

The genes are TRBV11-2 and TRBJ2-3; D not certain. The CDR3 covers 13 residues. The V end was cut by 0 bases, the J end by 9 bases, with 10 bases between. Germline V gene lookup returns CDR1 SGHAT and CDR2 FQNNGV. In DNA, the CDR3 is TGTGCCAGCAGCTTAGACCCAGGTTCCACGCAGTATTTT. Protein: CASSLDPGSTQYF.

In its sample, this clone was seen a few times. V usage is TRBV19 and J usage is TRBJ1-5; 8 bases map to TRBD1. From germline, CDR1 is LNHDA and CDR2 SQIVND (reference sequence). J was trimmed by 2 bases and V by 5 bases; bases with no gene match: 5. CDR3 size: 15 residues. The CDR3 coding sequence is TGTGCCAGTAGTTCTACAGGGGGTGGCAATCAGCCCCAGCATTTT. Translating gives CASSSTGGGNQPQHF. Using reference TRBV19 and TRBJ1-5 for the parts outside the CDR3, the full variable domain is DGGITQSPKYLFRKEGQNVTLSCEQNLNHDAMYWYRQDPGQGLRLIYYSQIVNDFQKGDIAEGYSVSREKKESFPLTVTSAQKNPTAFYLCASSSTGGGNQPQHFGDGTRLSIL.